This record looks at one TCR beta chain sequence and its context. Its specificity is not known. This specimen belongs to a study of graft-versus-host responses after intestinal transplantation. Study-wide results and caveats: GvH clones turned up in recipient marrow; some had shown up first in ileum or blood.

Profiling relied on immunoSEQ multiplex PCR, and the TCRdb table lists in-frame clones only, not all of them. The sample has about 120,000 clones, over 85% seen once. Between the trimmed V and J ends, which lost 1 base and 0 bases, there was a span of 12 bases. Per germline, CDR1 LGHNA and CDR2 YNFKEQ. CDR3 length: 17 amino acids. This sample comprised unstimulated CD4+ T cells sorted from spleen or lymph node cells, obtained before intestinal transplant. The rearrangement uses TRBV4-2 and TRBJ2-2; D may be TRBD1 or TRBD2 (6 bases each). The TCR sequence derives from a human donor who received an intestinal transplant. The CDR3 protein is CASSQVTGAPNTGELFF. CDR3 DNA: TGTGCCAGCAGCCAAGTGACGGGGGCCCCGAACACCGGGGAGCTGTTTTTT.